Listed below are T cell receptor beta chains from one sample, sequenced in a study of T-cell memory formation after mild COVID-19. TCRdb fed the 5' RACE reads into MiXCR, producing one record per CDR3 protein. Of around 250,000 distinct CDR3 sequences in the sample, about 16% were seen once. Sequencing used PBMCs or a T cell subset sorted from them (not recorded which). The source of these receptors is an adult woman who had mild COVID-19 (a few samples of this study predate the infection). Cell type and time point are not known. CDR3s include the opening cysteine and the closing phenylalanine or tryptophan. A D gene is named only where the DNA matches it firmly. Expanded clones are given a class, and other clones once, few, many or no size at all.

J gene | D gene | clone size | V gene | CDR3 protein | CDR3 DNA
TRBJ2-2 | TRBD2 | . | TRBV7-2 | CASSSGTSGSRTGELFF | TGTGCCAGCAGCTCCGGGACTAGCGGGAGCCGGACCGGGGAGCTGTTTTTT
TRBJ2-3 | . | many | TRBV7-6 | CASSLQTSSTDTQYF | TGTGCCAGCAGCTTACAGACATCCTCCACAGATACGCAGTATTTT
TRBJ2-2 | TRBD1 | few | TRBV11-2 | CASSLVTGGGGELFF | TGTGCCAGCAGCTTAGTGACAGGGGGTGGTGGGGAGCTGTTTTTT
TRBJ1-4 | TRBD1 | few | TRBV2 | CASIQPDRENEKLFF | TGTGCCAGCATCCAACCAGACAGGGAGAATGAAAAACTGTTTTTT
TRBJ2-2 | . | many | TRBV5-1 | CASSLQAGTGELFF | TGCGCCAGCAGCTTACAGGCCGGAACCGGGGAGCTGTTTTTT
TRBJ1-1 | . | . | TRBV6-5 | CASSLEWSGTEAFF | TGTGCCAGCAGCCTGGAGTGGTCGGGTACTGAAGCTTTCTTT
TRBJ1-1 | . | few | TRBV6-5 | CASSYSRPISREAFF | TGTGCCAGCAGTTACTCGAGACCGATCTCTAGAGAAGCTTTCTTT
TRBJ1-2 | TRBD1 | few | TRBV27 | CASSPQDRGYGYTF | TGTGCCAGCAGTCCACAAGACAGGGGCTATGGCTACACCTTC
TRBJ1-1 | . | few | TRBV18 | CASSPNLGTAGMNTEAFF | TGTGCCAGCTCACCTAACTTAGGGACGGCGGGGATGAACACTGAAGCTTTCTTT
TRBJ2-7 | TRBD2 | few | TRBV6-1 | CASSEASPSGSWEQYF | TGTGCCAGCAGTGAAGCTTCCCCTAGCGGGAGTTGGGAGCAGTACTTC
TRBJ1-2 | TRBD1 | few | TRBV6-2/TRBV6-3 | CASIQQGRNRGYTF | TGTGCCAGCATCCAACAGGGGAGGAATCGAGGCTACACCTTC
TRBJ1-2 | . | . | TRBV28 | CASRTGHNYGYTF | TGTGCCAGCAGGACAGGCCATAACTATGGCTACACCTTC
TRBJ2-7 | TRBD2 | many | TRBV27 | CASSRLAGSSYEQYF | TGTGCCAGCAGCCGGCTAGCGGGGAGCTCCTACGAGCAGTACTTC
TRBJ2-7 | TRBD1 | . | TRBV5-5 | CASRRQGADHEQYF | TGTGCCAGCAGGCGACAGGGGGCTGACCACGAGCAGTACTTC
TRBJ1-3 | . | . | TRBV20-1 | CSARGVMNTIYF | TGCAGTGCTCGGGGGGTGATGAACACCATATATTTT
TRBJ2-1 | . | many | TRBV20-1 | CSASGQGRPYNEQFF | TGCAGTGCTTCCGGCCAGGGGAGGCCATACAATGAGCAGTTCTTC
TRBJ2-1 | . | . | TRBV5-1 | CASSPRGEISSYNEQFF | TGCGCCAGCAGCCCCAGGGGTGAAATCAGCTCCTACAATGAGCAGTTCTTC
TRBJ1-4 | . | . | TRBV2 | CASSLTGFFEKLFF | TGTGCCAGCAGCCTAACAGGATTTTTCGAAAAACTGTTTTTT
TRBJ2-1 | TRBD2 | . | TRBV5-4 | CASSSGGEGNEQFF | TGTGCCAGCAGCTCCGGAGGGGAGGGCAATGAGCAGTTCTTC
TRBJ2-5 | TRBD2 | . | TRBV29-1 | CSVTRGDPGLARETQYF | TGCAGCGTTACGCGGGGGGACCCCGGACTAGCGAGAGAGACCCAGTACTTC
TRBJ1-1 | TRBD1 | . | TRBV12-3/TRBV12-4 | CASSPDREAFF | TGTGCCAGCAGTCCGGACAGGGAAGCTTTCTTT
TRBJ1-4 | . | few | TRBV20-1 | CSARDQTGHNEKLFF | TGCAGTGCTAGAGATCAGACAGGTCATAATGAAAAACTGTTTTTT
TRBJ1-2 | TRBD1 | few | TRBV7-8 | CASSLVVAGGLTGYTF | TGTGCCAGCAGCTTAGTTGTGGCAGGGGGACTCACTGGCTACACCTTC
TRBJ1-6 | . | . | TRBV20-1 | CSARDWRQGNSPLHF | TGCAGTGCTAGAGATTGGCGGCAGGGTAATTCACCCCTCCACTTT
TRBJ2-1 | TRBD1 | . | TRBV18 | CASSQKDRGEQFF | TGTGCCAGCTCACAGAAGGACAGGGGTGAGCAGTTCTTC
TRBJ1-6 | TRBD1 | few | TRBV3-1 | CASSPRQGSIPLHF | TGTGCCAGCAGCCCTAGACAGGGGAGCATACCCCTCCACTTT
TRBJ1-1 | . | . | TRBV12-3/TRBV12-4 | CASTLVGSEAFF | TGTGCCAGCACCCTCGTGGGATCTGAAGCTTTCTTT
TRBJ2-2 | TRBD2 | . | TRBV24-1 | CATSDRNLAGYTGELFF | TGTGCCACCAGTGATCGAAACCTAGCGGGCTACACCGGGGAGCTGTTTTTT
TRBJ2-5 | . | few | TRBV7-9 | CASSLGLQGRAQETQYF | TGTGCCAGCAGCCTAGGACTACAGGGACGGGCGCAAGAGACCCAGTACTTC
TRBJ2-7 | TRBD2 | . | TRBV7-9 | CASRGLAVIDEQYF | TGTGCCAGCAGAGGACTAGCGGTTATAGACGAGCAGTACTTC
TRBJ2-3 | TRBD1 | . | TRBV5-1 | CASSRTGELNTQYF | TGCGCCAGCAGCAGGACAGGGGAGTTGAATACGCAGTATTTT
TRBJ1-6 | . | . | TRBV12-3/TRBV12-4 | CASSPLAGSPLHF | TGTGCCAGCAGTCCCCTGGCGGGTTCACCCCTCCACTTT
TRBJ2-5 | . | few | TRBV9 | CASSVSPTHSETQYF | TGTGCCAGCAGCGTATCCCCGACACACTCGGAGACCCAGTACTTC
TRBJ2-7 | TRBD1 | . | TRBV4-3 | CASSHYPAGTGSYEQYF | TGCGCCAGCAGCCACTATCCCGCCGGGACAGGCTCCTACGAGCAGTACTTC
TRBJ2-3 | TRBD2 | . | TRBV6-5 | CASSLRTSGIGTDTQYF | TGTGCCAGCAGTCTGCGGACTAGCGGGATAGGAACAGATACGCAGTATTTT